The clone carrying this T cell receptor beta chain has only one observation. Its cognate antigen is unknown. Clones were read by immunoSEQ multiplex PCR, and TCRdb kept only the in-frame ones, dropping some. The table has some 97,000 clones, around 90% seen once. This specimen belongs to a study of T cell responses to AZD1222 COVID-19 vaccine. Study-level points and caveats: Repertoire sampling happened only post peak T cell response. Recipients of AZD1222 seropositive at baseline numbered only 6 or 7. White British people made up most donors, females outnumbered males, and clonal diversity was possibly underestimated. An increase in Spike-specific TCR breadth and depth was observed after two AZD1222 doses.

CDR1 is SEHNR and CDR2 is FQNEAQ in the germline V gene (reference sequence). The germline V and J ends were trimmed by 5 bases and 2 bases, with 16 bases remaining between them. This CDR3 is 16 amino acids long. The receptor comes from an adult in good health. Source: peripheral blood, taken on day 0 of AZD1222 vaccination. The chain is built from TRBV7-9 and TRBJ1-5, with D perhaps TRBD1 (5 bases). CDR3 sequence (DNA): TGTGCCAGCAGCCCCGAGGCCGACAGTCGCAATCAGCCCCAGCATTTT. The encoded protein is CASSPEADSRNQPQHF.